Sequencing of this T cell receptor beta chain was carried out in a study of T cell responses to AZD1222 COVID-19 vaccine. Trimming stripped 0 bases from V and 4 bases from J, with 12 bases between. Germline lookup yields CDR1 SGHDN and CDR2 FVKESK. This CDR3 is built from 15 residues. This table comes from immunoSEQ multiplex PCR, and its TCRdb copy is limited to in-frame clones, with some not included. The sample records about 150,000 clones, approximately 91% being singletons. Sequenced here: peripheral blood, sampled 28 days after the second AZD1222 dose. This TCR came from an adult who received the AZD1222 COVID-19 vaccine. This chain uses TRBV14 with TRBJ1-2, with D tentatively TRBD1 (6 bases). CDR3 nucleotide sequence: TGTGCCAGCAGCCAAGATCTTACAGGGACCTATGGCTACACCTTC. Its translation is CASSQDLTGTYGYTF.